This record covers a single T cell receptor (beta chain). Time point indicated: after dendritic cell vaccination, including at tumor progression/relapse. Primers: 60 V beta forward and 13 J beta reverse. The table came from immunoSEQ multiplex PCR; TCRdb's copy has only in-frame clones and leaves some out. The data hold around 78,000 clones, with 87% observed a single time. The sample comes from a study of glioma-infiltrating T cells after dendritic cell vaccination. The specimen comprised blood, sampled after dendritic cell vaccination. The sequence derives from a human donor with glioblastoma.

CDR3 in amino acids: CANLGTSGREDTGELFF. The CDR3 DNA is TGCGCCAACCTAGGAACTAGCGGGAGAGAGGACACCGGGGAGCTGTTTTTT. This chain uses TRBV10-1 with TRBJ2-2; 11 positions match TRBD2. The trim removed 10 bases at V and 3 bases at J, leaving 13 bases unmatched. Looked up from germline, CDR1 is WNHNN and CDR2 is SYGVQD (reference sequence). The CDR3 contains 17 residues.